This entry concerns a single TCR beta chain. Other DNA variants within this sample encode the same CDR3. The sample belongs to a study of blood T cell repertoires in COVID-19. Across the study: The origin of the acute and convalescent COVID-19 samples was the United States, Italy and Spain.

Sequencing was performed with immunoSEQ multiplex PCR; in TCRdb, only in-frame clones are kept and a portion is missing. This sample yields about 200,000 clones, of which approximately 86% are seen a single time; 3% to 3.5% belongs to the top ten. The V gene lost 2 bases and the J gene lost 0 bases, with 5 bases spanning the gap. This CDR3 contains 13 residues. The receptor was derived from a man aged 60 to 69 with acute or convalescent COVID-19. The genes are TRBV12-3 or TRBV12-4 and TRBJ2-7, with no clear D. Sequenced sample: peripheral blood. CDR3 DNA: TGTGCCAGCAGTTTATCGGTCTCCTACGAGCAGTACTTC. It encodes CASSLSVSYEQYF.